Listed below are T cell receptor beta chains from one sample, sequenced in a study of T cell changes during pregnancy in multiple sclerosis. Produced via immunoSEQ multiplex PCR; TCRdb's table is partial and in-frame only. The repertoire includes around 110,000 clones, under 95% of them detected once, and 0.78% sits in the top ten. The material was peripheral blood, obtained in the third trimester of pregnancy. The receptor source for this set is a female donor in good health, enrolled as a control in a pregnancy study. CDR3s include the opening cysteine and the closing phenylalanine or tryptophan. The D gene is left open where the match is weak. Size tells how often a clone was seen (once, few, many) or the class of an expanded clone, and some rows leave it out.

DNA: TGTGCCAGTAGTATCATCGGGGGGCGTGGTGAAAAACTGTTTTTT
CDR3: CASSIIGGRGEKLFF
size: few
V: TRBV19
D: -
J: TRBJ1-4

DNA: TGTGCCAGCAGGGGCGGGGGCTCCTACGAGCAGTACTTC
CDR3: CASRGGGSYEQYF
size: -
V: TRBV7-2
D: TRBD2
J: TRBJ2-7

DNA: TGTGCCAGCAGCGTAGACAGGGGATTCGGGACAGGGAATGAAAAACTGTTTTTT
CDR3: CASSVDRGFGTGNEKLFF
size: -
V: TRBV7-9
D: TRBD1
J: TRBJ1-4

DNA: TGTGCCAGCAGCTTAGGCACGGATCCTCCTAGATTT
CDR3: CASSLGTDPPRF
size: -
V: TRBV11-1
D: -
J: TRBJ1-1

DNA: TGTGCCAGCAGCGTAGACTTCGGTTCCTACAATGAGCAGTTCTTC
CDR3: CASSVDFGSYNEQFF
size: -
V: TRBV9
D: -
J: TRBJ2-1

DNA: TGTGCCAGCAGCGACAGGGGCCCCTATGGCTACACCTTC
CDR3: CASSDRGPYGYTF
size: -
V: TRBV27
D: TRBD1
J: TRBJ1-2

DNA: TGTGCCAGCAGCTTAGATCGAGATCAGCCCCAGCATTTT
CDR3: CASSLDRDQPQHF
size: -
V: TRBV7-3
D: -
J: TRBJ1-5

DNA: TGTGCCTGGAATTCGTGGCAGGGAAGCGAGCAGTACTTC
CDR3: CAWNSWQGSEQYF
size: -
V: TRBV30
D: -
J: TRBJ2-7

DNA: TGTGCCAGCAGCTCAGGTGGGACCCAGTACTTC
CDR3: CASSSGGTQYF
size: -
V: TRBV5-8
D: -
J: TRBJ2-5

DNA: TGTGCCAGCAGCTTAGTCGGGACAGGGAATTCACCCCTCCACTTT
CDR3: CASSLVGTGNSPLHF
size: -
V: TRBV7-2
D: TRBD1
J: TRBJ1-6

DNA: TGCGCCAGCAGTGGGATCGGACTAGCGGGGGTCAATGAGCAGTTCTTC
CDR3: CASSGIGLAGVNEQFF
size: -
V: TRBV5-1
D: TRBD2
J: TRBJ2-1

DNA: TGTGCCAGCAGTACCGGGACAGGCTCCTACGAGCAGTACTTC
CDR3: CASSTGTGSYEQYF
size: once
V: TRBV27
D: TRBD1
J: TRBJ2-7

DNA: TGCGCCAGCAGCTCCCGCTCTATGAACTATGGCTACACCTTC
CDR3: CASSSRSMNYGYTF
size: -
V: TRBV4-3
D: -
J: TRBJ1-2

DNA: TGCAGCGGATCCCGGGGGGACTATGGCTACACCTTC
CDR3: CSGSRGDYGYTF
size: -
V: TRBV29-1
D: -
J: TRBJ1-2

DNA: TGTGCCAGCTCACCACCAGTAAGACAGGGTGAAGCTTTCTTT
CDR3: CASSPPVRQGEAFF
size: -
V: TRBV18
D: TRBD1
J: TRBJ1-1

DNA: TGTGCCAGCAGCTTAGCCATCGAGGGGGACGAGCAGTACTTC
CDR3: CASSLAIEGDEQYF
size: -
V: TRBV7-6
D: -
J: TRBJ2-7

DNA: TGTGCCAGCAGAGAAATACAGGGTTGGCAGCCCCAGCATTTT
CDR3: CASREIQGWQPQHF
size: once
V: TRBV6-1
D: -
J: TRBJ1-5

DNA: TGTGCCAGCAGCATTCGATTGGGGACAGGCACCGGGGAGCTGTTTTTT
CDR3: CASSIRLGTGTGELFF
size: -
V: TRBV9
D: TRBD1
J: TRBJ2-2

DNA: TGCGCCAGCAGCCAATCAATAACCCGGGACAGGGGATACGAGCAGTACTTC
CDR3: CASSQSITRDRGYEQYF
size: -
V: TRBV4-3
D: TRBD1
J: TRBJ2-7

DNA: TGTGCCAGCAGCCCAGGGTTTGGAAACACCATATATTTT
CDR3: CASSPGFGNTIYF
size: once
V: TRBV7-2
D: -
J: TRBJ1-3

DNA: TGTGCCAGCAGTCCCGGGGACAGGGGAACCTCACCCCTCCACTTT
CDR3: CASSPGDRGTSPLHF
size: -
V: TRBV27
D: TRBD1
J: TRBJ1-6

DNA: TGTGCCTGGAGTAAAATCACTGGAAACACCATATATTTT
CDR3: CAWSKITGNTIYF
size: -
V: TRBV30
D: -
J: TRBJ1-3

DNA: TGCGCCAGCAGCCTAGATGCGACAAAGGGCAATCAGCCCCAGCATTTT
CDR3: CASSLDATKGNQPQHF
size: -
V: TRBV4-1
D: -
J: TRBJ1-5

DNA: TGTGCCAGCAGCTTGGAAGGGGGATACTACGAGCAGTACTTC
CDR3: CASSLEGGYYEQYF
size: -
V: TRBV5-5
D: -
J: TRBJ2-7

DNA: TGTGCCAGCAGCCTCCGGGGTGAAGCTTTCTTT
CDR3: CASSLRGEAFF
size: few
V: TRBV7-9
D: -
J: TRBJ1-1

DNA: TGTGCCAGCAGCTGGGAGGCCTACGAGCAGTACTTC
CDR3: CASSWEAYEQYF
size: -
V: TRBV11-3
D: -
J: TRBJ2-7

DNA: TGCGCCAGCAGCTGGGGGGGGGCGGACAATGAGCAGTTCTTC
CDR3: CASSWGGADNEQFF
size: -
V: TRBV5-1
D: -
J: TRBJ2-1

DNA: TGTGCCAGCAGCAGGGGTATGAACACTGAAGCTTTCTTT
CDR3: CASSRGMNTEAFF
size: -
V: TRBV4-2
D: -
J: TRBJ1-1

DNA: TGTGCCACCCGCACCGGGACTGAGTATGGCTACACCTTC
CDR3: CATRTGTEYGYTF
size: -
V: TRBV27
D: -
J: TRBJ1-2

DNA: TGTGCCAGCAGCTTTAGATGGGGCAATTCACCCCTCCACTTT
CDR3: CASSFRWGNSPLHF
size: few
V: TRBV5-4
D: -
J: TRBJ1-6

DNA: TGTGCCATCAGTGACCCAGGGACAGATACGCAGTATTTT
CDR3: CAISDPGTDTQYF
size: -
V: TRBV10-3
D: -
J: TRBJ2-3

DNA: TGTGCCAGCAGTTTAAGGGACAGGTACTACGAGCAGTACTTC
CDR3: CASSLRDRYYEQYF
size: -
V: TRBV27
D: TRBD1
J: TRBJ2-7

DNA: TGTGCCAGCAGCTTAACGGGACAGGGAGGAACTGAAGCTTTCTTT
CDR3: CASSLTGQGGTEAFF
size: once
V: TRBV7-9
D: TRBD1
J: TRBJ1-1

DNA: TGTGCCAGCAGCCCACGATCCCGGACAGGGGAATCCGGGGAGCTGTTTTTT
CDR3: CASSPRSRTGESGELFF
size: -
V: TRBV9
D: TRBD1
J: TRBJ2-2

DNA: TGTGCCAGCAGAAAGCGGGGGGCCGGAATAGATACGCAGTATTTT
CDR3: CASRKRGAGIDTQYF
size: -
V: TRBV6-5
D: TRBD2
J: TRBJ2-3

DNA: TGTGCTAGTGTCCGTGGACAGGAGAACACTGAAGCTTTCTTT
CDR3: CASVRGQENTEAFF
size: -
V: TRBV12-5
D: TRBD1
J: TRBJ1-1

DNA: TGTGCCAGCTCGGGGACAGGAATGAACACTGAAGCTTTCTTT
CDR3: CASSGTGMNTEAFF
size: -
V: TRBV18
D: TRBD1
J: TRBJ1-1

DNA: TGTGCCTGGAGGGCGGTCCCCCGTGAAGCTTTCTTT
CDR3: CAWRAVPREAFF
size: -
V: TRBV30
D: -
J: TRBJ1-1

DNA: TGTGCCAGCAGCTTATCAGGAGGGACAGGGGAGGTAGATACGCAGTATTTT
CDR3: CASSLSGGTGEVDTQYF
size: -
V: TRBV7-8
D: TRBD1
J: TRBJ2-3

DNA: TGTGCCTGGAGTGTATCTTTAAGACTAGCAAGTAGGGATACGCAGTATTTT
CDR3: CAWSVSLRLASRDTQYF
size: -
V: TRBV30
D: TRBD2
J: TRBJ2-3

DNA: TGTGCCAGCAGCTTGTCAGGGGTACTAGCCAAAAACATTCAGTACTTC
CDR3: CASSLSGVLAKNIQYF
size: -
V: TRBV5-8
D: -
J: TRBJ2-4

DNA: TGTGCCGTTACTAGCGGGGGGAATGAGCAGTTCTTC
CDR3: CAVTSGGNEQFF
size: -
V: TRBV27
D: TRBD2
J: TRBJ2-1

DNA: TGTGCCAGCAGTCCTACCACAGGGGGCCCCGGTGGCTACACCTTC
CDR3: CASSPTTGGPGGYTF
size: -
V: TRBV2
D: TRBD1
J: TRBJ1-2